This T cell receptor beta chain was recovered during a study of post-analysis software for immune sequencing data. Study-level information: Relapsing-remitting, secondary progressive and progressive-relapsing multiple sclerosis were all included among the disease courses. The study, taken as a whole, reports: The F measure placed samples prepared in the same batch into strongly shared clusters. Included in a set of about five TRBV segments more frequent in patients than controls were TRBV5-6, TRBV5-1 and TRBV20-1.

Concerning this clonotype: As yet, its antigen is unknown.

This CDR3 spans 19 amino acids. Germline-derived CDR1 and CDR2 are SEHNR and FQNEAQ (reference sequence). V lost 5 bases, J lost 3 bases, and 14 bases stayed unmatched. Researchers reported that TCR beta cDNA libraries carried unique molecular identifiers. The T cell input of roughly 0.9 to 11 million gave a few hundred thousand cDNA molecules. A single record per CDR3 protein comes from TCRdb applying MiXCR to the PCR reads. The data contain over 300,000 distinct CDR3 sequences, roughly 35% of them singletons. The TCR sequence derives from a girl between 5 and 17 years old with multiple sclerosis. The sequencing input was blood. This chain links TRBV7-9 with TRBJ2-5; 14 bases match TRBD2. CDR3 protein: CASSPIKTSGGAGKETQYF. CDR3 DNA sequence: TGTGCCAGCAGCCCTATCAAGACTAGCGGGGGGGCCGGAAAAGAGACCCAGTACTTC.